The clone carrying this TCR beta chain was seen many times. Its antigen is unidentified. The sample comes from a study of T-cell reconstitution after alpha-beta-depleted transplantation in children. Findings and caveats of the study: Surviving recipient T cells and intrathymic progenitors accounted for some patients' high TCRbeta diversity at day 60. It was newly produced T cells that mostly accounted for T-cell counts and diversity one year after transplant. Reportedly, alpha-beta T cells present about two months post-transplant originated from several hundred expanded clones of graft origin.

Unique molecular identifiers were used to barcode this TCRbeta library. A single record per CDR3 protein comes from TCRdb applying MiXCR to the PCR reads. The repertoire holds roughly 500,000 distinct CDR3 sequences, more than 9% seen once, with around 2% in the top ten. Looked up from germline, CDR1 is LGHNA and CDR2 is YSLEER. This CDR3 is built from 16 residues. Trimming cost V 0 bases and J 7 bases, with 16 bases left between them. The chain has TRBV4-3 and TRBJ2-1, with D tentatively TRBD2 (6 bases). The starting material was PBMCs, obtained before TCRalphabeta/CD19-depleted stem cell transplant. This clonotype originated in a child aged 2-15 years with inherited bone marrow failure, due to receive a stem cell transplant. The CDR3 reads CASSQDSARGKNEQFF. The CDR3 DNA reads TGCGCCAGCAGCCAAGATTCTGCCCGGGGGAAAAATGAGCAGTTCTTC.